The clone carrying this T cell receptor (beta chain) was seen many times. Its target is unknown. The time point denotes: sample taken at primary tumor resection. The study sequenced unsorted whole RNA from tumor, nontumor lung or frozen PBMC. Untreated early-stage non-small cell lung cancer patients, fewer than 85 in total, were the donors. This entry comes from a study of spatial heterogeneity in lung cancer. General observations from the study: Resection saw ubiquitous expanded tumor TCRs appear in blood more than follow-up did.

CDR1 is MNHNS and CDR2 is SASEGT in the germline V gene. The V gene lost 0 bases and the J gene lost 4 bases, with 10 bases spanning the gap. This CDR3 has 14 residues. In the library, each TCR cDNA molecule bore its own unique molecular identifier. MiXCR, run by TCRdb on the 5' RACE reads, gives a single entry per CDR3 protein. The sample lists approximately 52,000 distinct CDR3 sequences, roughly 6.5% occurring once. The TCR sequence derives from a female donor with early-stage non-small cell lung cancer. The material sequenced was PBMCs, taken at surgery. The chain is built from TRBV6-1 and TRBJ2-7; TRBD1 might be the D (6 bases). The CDR3 here is CASSEANRVYEQYF. DNA of the CDR3: TGTGCCAGCAGTGAAGCGAACAGGGTTTACGAGCAGTACTTC.